The 20 T cell receptor beta chains given below trace back to one sample, sequenced in a study of OX40 agonist ivuxolimab in advanced cancers. Repertoires were generated with immunoSEQ multiplex PCR, while TCRdb's copy carries only in-frame clones and drops some. Here the sample spans 73,000 or so clones, 82% being singletons. Here the sequenced sample was CD4+ or CD8+ T cells sorted from blood, taken in a trial of the OX40 agonist ivuxolimab. These receptors originate from an adult with an advanced solid tumor such as melanoma, head and neck, liver or kidney cancer.

The genes are TRBV18 and TRBJ1-1; 9 nucleotides align to TRBD1. The CDR3 length is 13 residues. The germline gives CDR1 KGHSH, CDR2 LQKENI. V trimming: 5 bases; J trimming: 6 bases; junction bases outside the gene matches: 4. The CDR3 loop reads CASSEDRGAEAFF. The CDR3 coding sequence is TGTGCCAGCTCAGAGGACAGGGGCGCTGAAGCTTTCTTT. Full variable domain (missing parts from reference TRBV18 and TRBJ1-1): NAGVMQNPRHLVRRRGQEARLRCSPMKGHSHVYWYRQLPEEGLKFMVYLQKENIIDESGMPKERFSAEFPKEGPSILRIQQVVRGDSAAYFCASSEDRGAEAFFGQGTRLTVV.

This chain joins TRBV5-8 and TRBJ2-1; D might be TRBD1 (6 bases). CDR1 is SGHTS, CDR2 YDEGEE, per germline. V was cut by 4 bases and J by 5 bases, with 10 bases left in between. The CDR3 extends over 13 amino acids. CDR3 in DNA: TGTGCCAGCAGCCCCGGACAGCACAATGAGCAGTTCTTC. It yields the protein CASSPGQHNEQFF.

V is TRBV19 and J is TRBJ2-1, with D possibly being TRBD2 (6 bases). Trimming left V 5 bases short and J 7 bases short, with 12 bases between. This CDR3 is 13 amino acids long. Per the germline V gene, CDR1 is LNHDA and CDR2 is SQIVND (reference sequence). The CDR3 loop is CASSGGRRNEQFF. CDR3 nucleotides: TGTGCCAGTAGTGGAGGGCGCCGGAATGAGCAGTTCTTC.

This chain joins TRBV7-2 and TRBJ2-7; no definite D call. Per the germline V gene, CDR1 is SGHTA and CDR2 is FQGNSA. With 2 bases removed from V and 5 bases from J, the gap between germline ends came to 13 bases. The CDR3 has 14 residues. This CDR3 reads CASSLSSRLNEQYF. CDR3 nucleotides: TGTGCCAGCAGCTTATCATCGCGACTGAACGAGCAGTACTTC.

The count of this clone is one. The genes are TRBV18 and TRBJ2-2, with D hard to call. Germline CDR1 is KGHSH and CDR2 is LQKENI. Deletions cut 3 bases from V and 3 bases from J, with 2 bases between. The CDR3 is made up of 12 amino acids. The CDR3 DNA is TGTGCCAGCTCACCTTACACCGGGGAGCTGTTTTTT. It is translated as CASSPYTGELFF.

This clone was counted only a few times. The V gene is TRBV6-1, the J gene TRBJ2-1, with TRBD2 matching over 11 bases. The CDR3 length is 14 residues. V lost 8 bases to trimming and J lost 12 bases; unmatched junction nucleotides: 12. From germline, CDR1 is MNHNS and CDR2 SASEGT. CDR3 amino acids: CASVESSGGGGQFF. The CDR3 DNA sequence: TGTGCCAGCGTTGAGAGTAGCGGGGGGGGAGGGCAGTTCTTC.

This chain connects TRBV28 to TRBJ2-7; D gene unclear. This CDR3 region has 14 residues. CDR1 and CDR2 from the germline V gene are MDHEN and SYDVKM. V lost 4 bases, J lost 3 bases, and 13 bases lay in between. CDR3 nucleotide sequence: TGTGCCAGCAGTTCGCTGAGTAGTGGCTACGAGCAGTACTTC. Translated, it gives CASSSLSSGYEQYF.

This chain connects TRBV2 to TRBJ2-6; D not certain. Germline V gene data show CDR1 as SNHLY and CDR2 as FYNNEI. The CDR3 has 15 amino acids. V was trimmed by 10 bases and J by 0 bases, leaving 13 bases between them. For the CDR3, the DNA is TGTGCCACCCAGAAATCCTCCTCTGGGGCCAACGTCCTGACTTTC. As protein: CATQKSSSGANVLTF. The whole variable domain, filled in from reference TRBV2 and TRBJ2-6, reads EPEVTQTPSHQVTQMGQEVILRCVPISNHLYFYWYRQILGQKVEFLVSFYNNEISEKSEIFDDQFSVERPDGSNFTLKIRSTKLEDSAMYFCATQKSSSGANVLTFGAGSRLTVL.

The rearrangement uses TRBV11-2 and TRBJ1-1, with D perhaps matching TRBD1 (6 bases). V dropped 3 bases and J dropped 1 base, with 12 bases sitting between them. The CDR3 spans 15 residues. Germline-derived CDR1 and CDR2 are SGHAT and FQNNGV. CDR3 nucleotide sequence: TGTGCCAGCAGCTTGCAAACAGGGAAGAACACTGAAGCTTTCTTT. Its translation: CASSLQTGKNTEAFF. The variable domain in full, completed from reference TRBV11-2 and TRBJ1-1, reads EAGVAQSPRYKIIEKRQSVAFWCNPISGHATLYWYQQILGQGPKLLIQFQNNGVVDDSQLPKDRFSAERLKGVDSTLKIQPAKLEDSAVYLCASSLQTGKNTEAFFGQGTRLTVV.

This clone was recorded a few times. The V and J genes are TRBV7-9 and TRBJ2-1; D not certain. Trimming left V 4 bases short and J 9 bases short, with 19 bases between. The germline V gene has CDR1 SEHNR and CDR2 FQNEAQ (reference sequence). The CDR3 contains 15 residues. CDR3 DNA sequence: TGTGCCAGCAGCTCTCGTGAGCAACGATTGGGTGAGCAGTTCTTC. Protein product: CASSSREQRLGEQFF.

This chain links TRBV7-8 with TRBJ2-3, with TRBD2 matching 11 bases. Germline V lookup: CDR1 SGHVS, CDR2 FQNEAQ. Losses at the gene ends were 1 base for V and 6 bases for J; bases not matched to a gene: 12. The CDR3 consists of 18 residues. The CDR3 DNA reads TGTGCCAGCAGCTTAGTGCCTAGCGGGAGGACACGGGCCGATACGCAGTATTTT. As protein: CASSLVPSGRTRADTQYF.

The chain is built from TRBV13 and TRBJ2-3; 10 bases align to TRBD2. J lost 3 bases, V lost 4 bases, and 22 bases had no gene match. CDR1 is PRHDT and CDR2 is FYEKMQ in the germline V gene (reference sequence). CDR3 size: 21 residues. CDR3 region: CASSYPQAWASGGKGTDTQYF. The CDR3 coding sequence is TGTGCCAGCAGCTACCCCCAGGCGTGGGCTAGCGGGGGCAAAGGAACAGATACGCAGTATTTT. The full variable domain, rest sourced from reference TRBV13 and TRBJ2-3, is AAGVIQSPRHLIKEKRETATLKCYPIPRHDTVYWYQQGPGQDPQFLISFYEKMQSDKGSIPDRFSAQQFSDYHSELNMSSLELGDSALYFCASSYPQAWASGGKGTDTQYFGPGTRLTVL.

The gene calls are TRBV2 and TRBJ1-6; D ambiguous. This CDR3 spans 13 amino acids. The germline V gene encodes CDR1 SNHLY and CDR2 FYNNEI. Trimming removed 8 bases from V and 7 bases from J, with 12 bases in between. CDR3 sequence reads: CASDKNKNSPLHF. The CDR3 nucleotides read TGTGCCAGCGACAAGAATAAGAATTCACCCCTCCACTTT.

In its sample, this clone was seen a few times. The gene calls are TRBV4-1 and TRBJ2-3; 7 bases map to TRBD2. The germline V gene has CDR1 MGHRA and CDR2 YSYEKL. With V trimmed by 0 bases and J by 2 bases, 11 bases remained unmatched. The CDR3 totals 18 residues. CDR3 bases: TGCGCCAGCAGCCAAGACCGGCCTGGCGGGGGTAACACAGATACGCAGTATTTT. It yields the protein CASSQDRPGGGNTDTQYF.

Here the CDR3 DNA reads TGTGCCAGCAGCGCCGGGACAGGGGTCAATCAGCCCCAGCATTTT. It translates to CASSAGTGVNQPQHF. The chain has TRBV7-9 and TRBJ1-5; 10 bases are a match to TRBD1. The J segment lost 3 bases and the V segment lost 5 bases, leaving 4 bases of the junction unmatched. The CDR3 runs 15 residues. Germline V CDR1 and CDR2: SEHNR, FQNEAQ (reference sequence).

The chain couples TRBV28 to TRBJ1-2; D unclear. Trimming shortened V by 8 bases and J by 0 bases, and 4 bases separated the two germline ends. From germline, CDR1 is MDHEN and CDR2 SYDVKM. The length of the CDR3 is 11 residues. The DNA of the CDR3 is TGTGCCAGCGGCTCTAACTATGGCTACACCTTC. This translates into CASGSNYGYTF.

The chain is built from TRBV4-1 and TRBJ2-2; no firm D call. Trimming cost V 4 bases and J 7 bases, with 7 bases left between them. The CDR3 sequence is 12 residues long. Germline V gene lookup returns CDR1 MGHRA and CDR2 YSYEKL. CDR3 protein: CASSPLYGELFF. The CDR3 region has the DNA TGCGCCAGCAGCCCCCTTTACGGGGAGCTGTTTTTT.

The J gene is TRBJ2-1, the V gene TRBV5-1; TRBD1 matches at 9 bases. There are 15 residues in the CDR3. With V trimmed by 0 bases and J by 6 bases, 4 bases remained unmatched. In germline, CDR1 is SGHRS, CDR2 YFSETQ. In DNA form, the CDR3 reads TGCGCCAGCAGCTTGGAGGGACAGGGCGGCAATGAGCAGTTCTTC. Protein product: CASSLEGQGGNEQFF.

V gene TRBV7-9 combines with J gene TRBJ1-1; D not resolved. Trimming took 4 bases from V and 3 from J, leaving 9 bases between them. CDR3 length: 13 amino acids. Germline V gene lookup returns CDR1 SEHNR and CDR2 FQNEAQ (reference sequence). The CDR3 coding sequence is TGTGCCAGCAGCTCCGACGGATACACTGAAGCTTTCTTT. As protein: CASSSDGYTEAFF.

The chain employs TRBV6-5 and TRBJ2-1; 11 nucleotides match TRBD1. J was trimmed by 7 bases and V by 8 bases; bases with no gene match: 10. The CDR3 consists of 15 residues. The germline gives CDR1 MNHEY, CDR2 SVGAGI. This CDR3 is CASSPGTGGRNEQFF. In DNA, the CDR3 is TGTGCCAGCTCTCCCGGGACAGGGGGTCGGAATGAGCAGTTCTTC.